This T cell receptor beta chain was retrieved from a study of OX40 agonist ivuxolimab in advanced cancers. Study at large: A mean age of about 56 years, range 23 to 79, was recorded, and 80% to 90% were male. Enrollees could have had prior anti-PD-1, anti-PD-L1 or anti-CTLA-4 therapy, which more than 30% had received. The study, taken as a whole, reports: Researchers report that CD8+ T cells had, on average, more expanded clones than CD4+.

Clones were sequenced by immunoSEQ multiplex PCR, and TCRdb holds only the in-frame ones, with some missing. The profile covers 60,000 or so clones, with around 90% appearing a single time and 5% taken by the ten largest. Patients with a history of autoimmune disease or on systemic immunosuppression were excluded. Losses at the gene ends were 0 bases for V and 5 bases for J; bases not matched to a gene: 8. CDR1 and CDR2 (germline): MGHRA, YSYEKL. This CDR3 contains 18 residues. Concerning this clone: Its antigen remains unknown.

The chain has TRBV4-1 and TRBJ2-2; 11 nucleotides agree with TRBD2. The clonotype comes from an adult with an advanced solid tumor such as melanoma, head and neck, liver or kidney cancer. The sample consisted of CD4+ or CD8+ T cells sorted from blood, taken in a trial of the OX40 agonist ivuxolimab. The CDR3 region is CASSQESVAGGRTGELFF. In DNA, the CDR3 is TGCGCCAGCAGCCAAGAATCGGTAGCGGGGGGGCGTACCGGGGAGCTGTTTTTT.